This record concerns one T cell receptor (beta chain) sequence. The sample belongs to a study of blood T cell repertoires in COVID-19. Per the original methods: Reference gene primer amplification gave estimated nucleated cell counts. Clones were read by immunoSEQ multiplex PCR, and TCRdb kept only the in-frame ones, dropping some. That table supplies the V and J calls and clone size; D and trimming were determined from the DNA. The profile shows under 250,000 clones, over 75% of them singletons. Enrolled through a virtual design, the participants were between about 18 and 89 years of age and came from under 25 US areas. Each participant's cohort was designated according to participant-reported clinical history. Exposed enrollees encountered a COVID-19 case at some point within 2 weeks before study entry. The CDR3 length is 11 residues. Germline lookup yields CDR1 LNHDA and CDR2 SQIVND (reference sequence).

Input material: PBMCs or T cells enriched from blood (not recorded which). This clonotype was sampled from a woman aged 25 to 45 who had been exposed to COVID-19. The chain carries TRBV19 and TRBJ2-7, with D perhaps TRBD1 (5 bases). CDR3 DNA sequence: TGTGTCGCCTTGGACAATTACGAGCAGTACTTC. It specifies CVALDNYEQYF.